This T cell receptor beta chain was captured in a study of neoadjuvant anti-PD-1 for oral cavity cancer. Profiling relied on immunoSEQ multiplex PCR, and the TCRdb table lists in-frame clones only, not all of them. This sample has over 65,000 clones, with approximately 84% found just once. This CDR3 has 13 amino acids. Germline V CDR1 and CDR2: SNHLY, FYNNEI. Deletions cut 2 bases from V and 4 bases from J, with 8 bases between. Sample time point: after neoadjuvant nivolumab, at surgical resection. This specimen consisted of PBMCs, obtained after nivolumab (anti-PD-1) treatment. The rearrangement joins TRBV2 to TRBJ1-2; D uncertain. The clonotype comes from a person aged 35-79 years with oral cavity squamous cell carcinoma. The CDR3 loop reads CASSERGSYGYTF. The CDR3 region has the DNA TGTGCCAGCAGTGAAAGAGGCTCCTATGGCTACACCTTC.